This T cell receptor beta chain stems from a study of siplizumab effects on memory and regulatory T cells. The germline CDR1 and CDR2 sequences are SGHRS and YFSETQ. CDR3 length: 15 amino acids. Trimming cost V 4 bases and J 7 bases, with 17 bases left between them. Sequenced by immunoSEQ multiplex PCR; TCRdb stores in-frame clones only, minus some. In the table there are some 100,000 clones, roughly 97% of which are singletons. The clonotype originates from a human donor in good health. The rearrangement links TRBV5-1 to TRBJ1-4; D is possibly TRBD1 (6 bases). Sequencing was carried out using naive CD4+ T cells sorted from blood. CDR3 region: CASSIATGSGEKLFF. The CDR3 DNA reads TGCGCCAGCAGCATAGCGACAGGTTCTGGTGAAAAACTGTTTTTT. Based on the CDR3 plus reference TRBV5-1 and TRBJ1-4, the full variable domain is KAGVTQTPRYLIKTRGQQVTLSCSPISGHRSVSWYQQTPGQGLQFLFEYFSETQRNKGNFPGRFSGRQFSNSRSEMNVSTLELGDSALYLCASSIATGSGEKLFFGSGTQLSVL.